A single TCR beta chain is shown here with its context. Its antigen is still unknown. No much larger clone is present one base from it, and per-base qualities are unavailable. The sample belongs to a study of identical twins (dated by TCRdb to 2016 to 2017). About the investigation overall: To test whether fetal clonotypes persist, the study used deep sequencing on TCR alpha and beta repertoires from monozygotic twins, unrelated adults of various ages, and cord blood. To rule out contamination, the twin experiments were replicated at different times with different library preparation protocols.

The germline V gene (reference sequence) yields DFQATT for CDR1 and SNEGSKA for CDR2. From its cysteine to its phenylalanine, the CDR3 spans 15 amino acids. Here the CDR3 DNA is all that survives: 45 bases in frame from base 1. V loses 0 bases of germline sequence and J loses 2 bases, and the interval between the two ends is 12 bases. The study at large found these results: Abundant cord blood beta clonotypes carried fewer insertions; young adult naive repertoires showed a weaker similar trend, while memory repertoires showed none. Invariant T cells such as MAIT and iNKT could partly confound zero-insertion analyses, although diverse VJ usage argued against such confounding for most clonotypes. Out-of-frame TCR alpha sequences shared between twins showed an excess of low generation-probability sequences compared with coincidental sharing between unrelated individuals. Recombination models systematically underestimated out-of-frame TCR alpha sharing in monozygotic twins but agreed with sharing between unrelated individuals. In beta out-of-frame sequences, excess twin sharing was weaker, because having fewer shared sequences lowered the signal-to-noise ratio. Conclusions relied on cross-sectional statistical analysis, since the same donors could not be followed over many years.

All donors were healthy Caucasians. Three pairs of female monozygotic twins, all aged roughly 18 to 29 years, were included in the twin cohort. Peripheral blood mononuclear cells were used as the source from which RNA for TCR libraries was isolated. The method behind the library was 5' RACE. Sequenced on an Illumina HiSeq 2000. Template switching introduced a universal primer binding site; the final cDNA contained a unique molecular identifier, enabling accurate counting of TCR cDNA molecules. Specific primers in the conserved constant-segment region were used to synthesize first-strand cDNA for the TCR alpha and beta chains. To control for contamination, every cDNA library was double barcoded, receiving both a SMART-Mk sample barcode and Illumina barcodes. TruSeq adapter sequences along with Illumina sample barcodes were introduced in two successive PCR steps. The Illumina HiSeq platform was used with custom primers to sequence TCR alpha and beta cDNA libraries. On the study's bioinformatics: Unique molecular identifiers were extracted from raw reads with MiGEC, and CDR3 positions were determined with MiXCR. Recombination models were inferred per individual with the repgenHMM and IGoR tools using an EM algorithm. The analysis of shared clonotypes was done with the tcR package in R, with sharing normalized by the product of cloneset sizes. To study raw recombination free of thymic and clonal selection effects, out-of-frame nonproductive sequences were analyzed. Starting from the raw public reads, TCRdb applied fastp trimming at Q25, assembled clones with MiXCR and retained in-frame beta chains. Each record represents a unique CDR3 protein, reported with the most common genes and DNA among its rows. TCRdb assigned the V and J calls; the authors' analysis was not used. Across this sample there are roughly 720,000 distinct CDR3 sequences, with approximately 18% seen only once. The ten largest clones represent roughly 14% of the sample.

These same records also appear under a second study, on T cells expressing NK-cell markers. That second publication adds: In sorted CD3+CD56+NKG2C+, CD3+CD56+NKG2C- and CD3+CD56-NKG2C+ T-cell subsets from several donors, TCR beta-chain repertoires were profiled. Of the eight sequenced donors, seven were found to be HCMV-seropositive and one was found to be HCMV-seronegative. In several experiments an anti-gammadeltaTCR antibody was added to restrict sorting to alphabetaTCR-expressing T cells. In a handful of donors, the dominant CD3+CD56+NKG2C+ clonotypes were found to rank among the top 10 CD8+ clonotypes and to make up roughly 1.0-7.5% of CD8+ T cells. Those dominant clonotypes were again the most abundant among CD3+CD56-NKG2C+ cells in a handful of donors, at about 28.3-65%. Whether the expanded NKG2C-expressing T cell clones were specific for HCMV antigens was left unclear. The eight sequenced donors were randomly selected healthy volunteers, three men and five women. HCMV-specific IgG was detected in serum with a commercial ELISA kit to determine HCMV serostatus. For roughly 6 donors, bulk peripheral blood T-cell repertoires were additionally sequenced from unsorted PBMC. MIGEC was used to demultiplex reads and group the reads by UMI, and MiTCR was used to assemble and quantify clonotypes. To exclude erroneous sequences, any TCR cDNA sequence not supported by at least two reads was discarded. The tcR package was used for downstream repertoire analysis, and clonotypes were matched between fractions using CDR3 nucleotide sequence together with V segment. VDJmatch was used to annotate antigen specificity against VDJdb, with one amino acid substitution in CDR3 allowed.

The V and J genes are TRBV20-1 and TRBJ2-3; the D gene cannot be resolved beyond TRBD1 or TRBD2, each matching 5 bases. The origin of this receptor is a young woman in good health. The specimen was PBMCs. The nucleotide sequence reads as follows: TGCAGTGCTAGAGATTGGGGGTATAACACAGATACGCAGTATTTT. The resulting protein is CSARDWGYNTDTQYF.